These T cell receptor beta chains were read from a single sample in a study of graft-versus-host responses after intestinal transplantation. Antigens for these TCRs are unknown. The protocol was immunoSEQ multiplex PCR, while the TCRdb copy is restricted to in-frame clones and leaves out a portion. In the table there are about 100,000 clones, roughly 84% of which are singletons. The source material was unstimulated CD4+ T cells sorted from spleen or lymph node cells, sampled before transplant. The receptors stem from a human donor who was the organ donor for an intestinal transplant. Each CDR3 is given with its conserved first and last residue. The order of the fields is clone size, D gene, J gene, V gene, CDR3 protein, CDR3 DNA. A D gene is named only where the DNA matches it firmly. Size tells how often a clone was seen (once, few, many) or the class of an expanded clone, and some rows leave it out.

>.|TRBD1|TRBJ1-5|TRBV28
CASRLILRGRRDQPQHF
TGTGCCAGCAGACTAATACTCAGGGGGCGGAGGGATCAGCCCCAGCATTTT
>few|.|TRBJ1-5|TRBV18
CASSPQEGSNQPQHF
TGTGCCAGCTCACCTCAAGAGGGGAGCAATCAGCCCCAGCATTTT
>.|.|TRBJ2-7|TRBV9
CASSPPGRYEQYF
TGTGCCAGCAGCCCCCCGGGACGGTACGAGCAGTACTTC
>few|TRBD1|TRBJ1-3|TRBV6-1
CASSEMTGSGNTIYF
TGTGCCAGCAGTGAAATGACAGGGTCTGGAAACACCATATATTTT
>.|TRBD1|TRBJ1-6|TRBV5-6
CASRKNRGPWGSPLHF
TGTGCCAGCAGGAAGAACAGGGGGCCATGGGGGTCACCCCTCCACTTT
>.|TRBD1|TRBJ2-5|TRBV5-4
CASSLSGTGLYQETQYF
TGTGCCAGCAGCTTGTCCGGGACAGGGCTATACCAAGAGACCCAGTACTTC
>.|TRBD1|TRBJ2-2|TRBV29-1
CSVGFRTGGGTGELFF
TGCAGCGTTGGGTTTCGGACAGGGGGGGGCACCGGGGAGCTGTTTTTT
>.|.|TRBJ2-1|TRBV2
CASSNHYNEQFF
TGTGCCAGCAGCAACCACTACAATGAGCAGTTCTTC
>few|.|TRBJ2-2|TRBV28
CASSLRSNTGELFF
TGTGCCAGCAGTTTAAGGTCGAACACCGGGGAGCTGTTTTTT
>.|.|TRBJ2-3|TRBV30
CAWSVLGNTQYF
TGTGCCTGGAGTGTATTGGGCAATACGCAGTATTTT
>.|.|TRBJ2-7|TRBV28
CASSSAILLQSYEQYF
TGTGCCAGCAGTTCCGCAATATTACTCCAATCCTACGAGCAGTACTTC
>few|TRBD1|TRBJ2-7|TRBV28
CASSFIDRGSYEQYF
TGTGCCAGCAGTTTTATCGACAGGGGCTCCTACGAGCAGTACTTC
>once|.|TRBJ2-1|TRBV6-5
CASSSTDNEQFF
TGTGCCAGCAGCTCGACGGACAATGAGCAGTTCTTC
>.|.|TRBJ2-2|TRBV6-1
CASSAKNTGELFF
TGTGCCAGCAGTGCCAAGAACACCGGGGAGCTGTTTTTT
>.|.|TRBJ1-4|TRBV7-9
CASSSQWSRANEKLFF
TGTGCCAGCAGCTCGCAGTGGTCCAGGGCGAATGAAAAACTGTTTTTT
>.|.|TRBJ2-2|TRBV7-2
CASTSDAANTGELFF
TGTGCCAGCACCTCGGACGCCGCGAACACCGGGGAGCTGTTTTTT
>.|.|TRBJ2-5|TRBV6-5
CASSYSRGLETQYF
TGTGCCAGCAGTTACTCGAGAGGTTTGGAGACCCAGTACTTC
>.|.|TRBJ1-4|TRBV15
CATSRDLAETTNEKLFF
TGTGCCACCAGCAGAGATCTGGCGGAGACAACTAATGAAAAACTGTTTTTT
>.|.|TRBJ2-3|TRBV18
CASSKENTQYF
TGTGCCAGCTCAAAGGAGAATACGCAGTATTTT
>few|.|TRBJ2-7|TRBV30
CAWSGQTYEQYF
TGTGCCTGGAGCGGACAGACCTACGAGCAGTACTTC
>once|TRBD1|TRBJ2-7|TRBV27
CASRTTGVEQYF
TGTGCCAGCCGCACGACAGGGGTCGAGCAGTACTTC
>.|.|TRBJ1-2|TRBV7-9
CASSLEAGLSYGYTF
TGTGCCAGCAGCTTAGAGGCAGGGTTATCCTATGGCTACACCTTC
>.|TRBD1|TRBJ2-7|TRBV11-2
CASSPRQGATLEQYF
TGTGCCAGCAGCCCGAGACAGGGAGCTACGCTGGAGCAGTACTTC
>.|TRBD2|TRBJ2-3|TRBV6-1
CASIAGAHTDTQYF
TGTGCCTCCATAGCGGGGGCCCACACAGATACGCAGTATTTT
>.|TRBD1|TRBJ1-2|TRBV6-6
CASSYRDRGRGGYTF
TGTGCCAGCAGTTACCGGGACAGGGGGCGCGGGGGCTACACCTTC
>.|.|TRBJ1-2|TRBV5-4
CASSGDAEQWRGYTF
TGTGCCAGCAGCGGCGACGCAGAGCAATGGCGTGGCTACACCTTC
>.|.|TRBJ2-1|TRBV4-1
CASSPESGITYNEQFF
TGCGCCAGCAGCCCTGAGTCGGGGATCACCTACAATGAGCAGTTCTTC
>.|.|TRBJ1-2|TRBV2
CASATGSGYTF
TGTGCCAGCGCAACAGGGAGTGGCTACACCTTC
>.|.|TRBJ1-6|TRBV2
CASEALSSYNSPLHF
TGTGCCAGCGAAGCTTTAAGCTCCTATAATTCACCCCTCCACTTT
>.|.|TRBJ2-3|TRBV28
CASSPPLGRYTDTQYF
TGTGCCAGCAGTCCTCCCCTCGGACGCTACACAGATACGCAGTATTTT
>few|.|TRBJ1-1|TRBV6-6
CASSYSEMNTEAFF
TGTGCCAGCAGTTACTCGGAAATGAACACTGAAGCTTTCTTT
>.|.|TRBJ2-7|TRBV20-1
CSARRTDEQYF
TGCAGTGCCCGACGGACGGACGAGCAGTACTTC
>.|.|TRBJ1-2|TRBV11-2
CASSRDVGYGYTF
TGTGCCAGCAGCCGAGATGTGGGCTATGGCTACACCTTC
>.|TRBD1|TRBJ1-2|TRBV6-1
CASSERLGQGARWGYTF
TGTGCCAGCAGTGAAAGGCTGGGGCAGGGGGCTAGATGGGGCTACACCTTC
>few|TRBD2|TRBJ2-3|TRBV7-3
CASSFGLAGVDTQYF
TGTGCCAGCAGCTTCGGGCTAGCGGGGGTTGATACGCAGTATTTT
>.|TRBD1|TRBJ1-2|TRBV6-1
CASSAQIQGANYGYTF
TGTGCCAGCAGTGCCCAGATACAGGGGGCCAACTATGGCTACACCTTC
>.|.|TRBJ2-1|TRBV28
CASSFGGGPYNEQFF
TGTGCCAGCAGTTTTGGCGGGGGCCCCTACAATGAGCAGTTCTTC
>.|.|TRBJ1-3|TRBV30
CAWSVSTKAGNTIYF
TGTGCCTGGAGTGTCTCGACTAAAGCGGGAAACACCATATATTTT
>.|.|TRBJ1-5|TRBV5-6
CASSLGPRQVNQPQHF
TGTGCCAGCAGCTTGGGGCCCAGACAGGTAAATCAGCCCCAGCATTTT
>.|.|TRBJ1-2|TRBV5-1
CASSLAPDYGYTF
TGCGCCAGCAGCTTGGCCCCGGACTATGGCTACACCTTC
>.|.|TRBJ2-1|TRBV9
CASSALNLGSEQFF
TGTGCCAGCAGCGCACTCAACCTAGGGTCTGAGCAGTTCTTC
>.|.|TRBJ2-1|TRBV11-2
CASSFGGAYNEQFF
TGTGCCAGCAGCTTTGGCGGGGCCTACAATGAGCAGTTCTTC
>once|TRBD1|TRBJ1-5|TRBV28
CASSGTGAAQPQHF
TGTGCCAGCAGCGGGACAGGGGCCGCTCAGCCCCAGCATTTT
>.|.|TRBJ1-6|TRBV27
CASNRRDNSPLHF
TGTGCCAGCAACCGACGGGATAATTCACCCCTCCACTTT
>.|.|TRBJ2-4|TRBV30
CAWRGPAKNIQYF
TGTGCCTGGAGGGGGCCGGCCAAAAACATTCAGTACTTC
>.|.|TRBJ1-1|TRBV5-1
CASSLSSQYTEAFF
TGCGCCAGCAGCTTGTCCTCTCAATACACTGAAGCTTTCTTT
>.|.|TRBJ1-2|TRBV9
CASSVGGNYGYTF
TGTGCCAGCAGCGTTGGAGGGAACTATGGCTACACCTTC
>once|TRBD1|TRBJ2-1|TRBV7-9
CASRGTGYNEQFF
TGTGCCAGCAGGGGGACAGGGTACAATGAGCAGTTCTTC
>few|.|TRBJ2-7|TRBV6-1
CASIPPGTYEQYF
TGTGCCAGCATTCCTCCGGGGACCTACGAGCAGTACTTC
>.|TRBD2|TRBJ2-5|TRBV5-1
CASRPGLAGSEETQYF
TGCGCCAGCAGACCCGGACTAGCGGGTTCGGAGGAGACCCAGTACTTC
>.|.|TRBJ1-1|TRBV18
CASSPLAETKAEAFF
TGTGCCAGCTCACCACTCGCCGAGACAAAAGCTGAAGCTTTCTTT
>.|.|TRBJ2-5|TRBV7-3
CASSFSPVETQYF
TGTGCCAGCAGCTTCAGCCCCGTAGAGACCCAGTACTTC
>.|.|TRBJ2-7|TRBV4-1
CASSQGHGYEQYF
TGCGCCAGCAGCCAAGGTCACGGCTACGAGCAGTACTTC
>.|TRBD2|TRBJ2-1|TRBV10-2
CASRVAGGPYNEQFF
TGCGCCAGCAGAGTAGCGGGGGGGCCATACAATGAGCAGTTCTTC
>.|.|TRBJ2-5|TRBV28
CASSLWGTGEKTQYF
TGTGCCAGCAGTTTGTGGGGGACCGGGGAGAAGACCCAGTACTTC
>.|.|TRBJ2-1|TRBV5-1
CASSRYAGSSYNEQFF
TGCGCCAGCAGCAGATACGCGGGGAGCTCCTACAATGAGCAGTTCTTC
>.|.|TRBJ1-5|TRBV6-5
CASSSNARTANQPQHF
TGTGCCAGCAGTTCCAACGCGAGGACAGCGAATCAGCCCCAGCATTTT
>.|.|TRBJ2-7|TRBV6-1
CASSASPPPRGEQYF
TGTGCCAGCAGTGCCTCGCCTCCCCCCCGTGGCGAGCAGTACTTC